A single sample is the source of the 27 T cell receptor beta chains below, sequenced in a study of CD4 T cells in relation to SARS-CoV-2 and coronaviruses. Profiling relied on immunoSEQ multiplex PCR, and the TCRdb table lists in-frame clones only, not all of them. The table records tens of thousands of clones, roughly 70% of them present only once. These receptors' antigens are unknown. The unexposed donors gave CD4+ T cells in about 2011-2019, prior to COVID-19. After ten to eleven days of culture, CD4+ T cells were isolated. Sequencing input: CD4+ T cells from PBMCs, cultured in vitro. The receptors originated from a human donor in good health.

The chain couples TRBV7-9 to TRBJ1-1, with 8 nucleotides matching TRBD1. The CDR3 is 17 residues long. J lost 0 bases, V lost 6 bases, and 12 bases had no gene match. CDR1 is SEHNR, CDR2 FQNEAQ, per germline (reference sequence). CDR3 in amino acids: CASSPRPGTGLNTEAFF. The CDR3 coding sequence is TGTGCCAGCAGTCCTCGTCCCGGGACAGGCTTGAACACTGAAGCTTTCTTT. Filled out from reference TRBV7-9 and TRBJ1-1, the complete variable domain reads DTGVSQNPRHKITKRGQNVTFRCDPISEHNRLYWYRQTLGQGPEFLTYFQNEAQLEKSRLLSDRFSAERPKGSFSTLEIQRTEQGDSAMYLCASSPRPGTGLNTEAFFGQGTRLTVV.

The V gene is TRBV6-1, the J gene TRBJ1-3; the D is unclear. The CDR3 has 16 amino acids. V gave up 0 bases and J gave up 4 bases, with 13 bases separating them. CDR1 and CDR2 from the germline V gene are MNHNS and SASEGT. The CDR3 DNA reads as TGTGCCAGCAGTGAAGCGTACGGAACTCTGGGAAACACCATATATTTT. This encodes CASSEAYGTLGNTIYF.

The genes are TRBV19 and TRBJ1-5; D might be TRBD1 (5 bases). The CDR3 is 13 residues long. Germline V gene lookup returns CDR1 LNHDA and CDR2 SQIVND (reference sequence). The V and J ends lost 10 bases and 6 bases respectively, with 16 bases between them. The DNA for the CDR3 is TGTGCCACCGCGGTACAGGCGGCTCAGCCCCAGCATTTT. The encoded protein is CATAVQAAQPQHF.

The rearrangement joins TRBV24-1 to TRBJ1-2; tentatively, D is TRBD1 (6 bases). V lost 0 bases and J 5 bases, leaving 6 bases between the germline ends. This CDR3 has 13 amino acids. Germline loops: CDR1 KGHDR, CDR2 SFDVKD. CDR3 amino acids: CATSDLTGYGYTF. The CDR3 DNA sequence: TGTGCCACCAGTGATTTGACAGGGTATGGCTACACCTTC.

The chain carries TRBV6-5 and TRBJ2-1, with TRBD2 identical over 7 bases. Germline assignment: CDR1 MNHEY and CDR2 SVGAGI. The V gene end was trimmed by 0 bases and the J gene end by 5 bases; junction bases not matched to a gene: 7. This CDR3 contains 16 residues. CDR3 in DNA: TGTGCCAGCAGTTACTCGCCGGGACGGGGGGACAATGAGCAGTTCTTC. It codes for CASSYSPGRGDNEQFF.

Within the sample, this clone is medium-sized. CDR3 nucleotides: TGTGCCAGCTCACCAGAGTTCCTCCGGACGGATACGCAGTATTTT. Its protein is CASSPEFLRTDTQYF. V is TRBV18 and J is TRBJ2-3; D is ambiguous. The germline V and J ends were trimmed by 2 bases and 6 bases, with 15 bases remaining between them. CDR1 and CDR2 (germline): KGHSH, LQKENI. The CDR3 consists of 15 residues.

The rearrangement joins TRBV28 to TRBJ2-3, with 12 nucleotides matching TRBD2. CDR1 is MDHEN and CDR2 is SYDVKM in the germline V gene. V shed 5 bases, J shed 3 bases, and the junction held 3 bases outside the gene matches. The CDR3 consists of 15 residues. The CDR3 sequence: CASSGTSGRTDTQYF. The CDR3 DNA is TGTGCCAGCAGTGGAACTAGCGGGAGGACAGATACGCAGTATTTT.

The rearrangement uses TRBV27 and TRBJ1-6; D uncertain. Trimming stripped 8 bases from V and 8 bases from J, with 16 bases between. The CDR3 is 14 amino acids. Germline V gene data show CDR1 as MNHEY and CDR2 as SMNVEV (reference sequence). In DNA, the CDR3 is TGTGCCAGCTCCCGGAGTAACTCTCATTCACCCCTCCACTTT. Its translation: CASSRSNSHSPLHF.

This clone was recorded a few times. The chain recombines TRBV5-1 with TRBJ2-7, with 7 bases lining up with TRBD2. After removal of 0 bases from V and 1 base from J, the junction contained 4 bases not matched to a gene. This CDR3 has 15 residues. Germline V gene lookup returns CDR1 SGHRS and CDR2 YFSETQ. CDR3 in DNA: TGCGCCAGCAGCTTGGCCAAGGGAGGGTCCTACGAGCAGTACTTC. This translates into CASSLAKGGSYEQYF.

The chain links TRBV10-3 to TRBJ2-2; D uncertain. Germline lookup yields CDR1 ENHRY and CDR2 SYGVKD. CDR3 length equals 14 residues. V shed 0 bases and J shed 2 bases, with 4 bases lying between them. The CDR3 spells CAISESLNTGELFF. CDR3 nucleotides: TGTGCCATCAGTGAGTCTTTAAACACCGGGGAGCTGTTTTTT.

V and J are TRBV10-3 and TRBJ1-2, with a possible D match to TRBD1 (5 bases). Per germline, CDR1 ENHRY and CDR2 SYGVKD. The CDR3 runs to 14 residues. V was trimmed by 5 bases and J by 2 bases, leaving 12 bases between them. The CDR3 DNA reads as TGTGCCATCAGTTGGTCGGGGGACAACTATGGCTACACCTTC. The encoded protein is CAISWSGDNYGYTF.

The chain couples TRBV2 to TRBJ2-7, with a weak D call TRBD1 (6 bases). The V and J ends lost 8 bases and 4 bases respectively, with 18 bases between them. Germline V gene data show CDR1 as SNHLY and CDR2 as FYNNEI. This CDR3 is 14 amino acids long. The CDR3 protein is CASQKTQGRYEQYF. The CDR3 DNA reads TGTGCCAGCCAAAAGACCCAGGGGCGGTACGAGCAGTACTTC.

This rearrangement joins TRBV19 to TRBJ2-5; no clear D. The V gene's germline CDR1 is LNHDA and CDR2 SQIVND (reference sequence). This CDR3 contains 12 residues. With 4 bases removed from V and 2 bases from J, the gap between germline ends came to 5 bases. For the CDR3, the DNA is TGTGCCAGTAGTAGCGGACAAGAGACCCAGTACTTC. It specifies CASSSGQETQYF. Complete variable domain (other parts from reference TRBV19 and TRBJ2-5): DGGITQSPKYLFRKEGQNVTLSCEQNLNHDAMYWYRQDPGQGLRLIYYSQIVNDFQKGDIAEGYSVSREKKESFPLTVTSAQKNPTAFYLCASSSGQETQYFGPGTRLLVL.

This clone was detected only a few times. The chain is built from TRBV19 and TRBJ1-5; D remains ambiguous. The V gene lost 3 bases and the J gene lost 7 bases, with 10 bases spanning the gap. CDR1 and CDR2 from the germline V gene are LNHDA and SQIVND (reference sequence). The CDR3 is 13 residues long. For the CDR3, the DNA is TGTGCCAGTAGTATCGGTTGGGGACAGCCCCAGCATTTT. Protein sequence: CASSIGWGQPQHF.

The rearrangement joins TRBV6-4 to TRBJ2-3; tentative D call: TRBD2 (6 bases). V gave up 5 bases and J gave up 0 bases, with 12 bases separating them. The germline V gene encodes CDR1 MRHNA and CDR2 SNTAGT. The CDR3 extends over 15 amino acids. CDR3 residues: CASSPSVSSTDTQYF. The CDR3, as DNA: TGTGCCAGCAGTCCTAGCGTTTCTAGCACAGATACGCAGTATTTT.

This chain joins TRBV7-6 and TRBJ1-1; tentative D call: TRBD1 (5 bases). The germline gives CDR1 SGHVS, CDR2 FNYEAQ. V shed 1 base and J shed 0 bases, with 12 bases lying between them. There are 16 residues in the CDR3. DNA of the CDR3: TGTGCCAGCAGCTTAGGCCCGAGGGGTCTGAACACTGAAGCTTTCTTT. This encodes CASSLGPRGLNTEAFF.

The chain has TRBV5-6 and TRBJ1-1; tentatively, D is TRBD1 (6 bases). Deletions cut 2 bases from V and 2 bases from J, with 10 bases between. This CDR3 has 14 amino acids. Germline assignment: CDR1 SGHDT and CDR2 YYEEEE. The CDR3 protein is CASSLLDRNTEAFF. CDR3 bases: TGTGCCAGCAGCTTACTGGACAGAAACACTGAAGCTTTCTTT.

The rearrangement links TRBV5-4 to TRBJ2-1; D is tentatively TRBD1 or TRBD2 (7 bases each). Trimming took 4 bases from V and 3 from J, leaving 14 bases between them. Germline lookup yields CDR1 SGHNT and CDR2 YYREEE (reference sequence). The CDR3 totals 15 residues. The CDR3 region has the DNA TGTGCCAGCAGCCCAGGGGGGGCCCTCTACAATGAGCAGTTCTTC. This encodes CASSPGGALYNEQFF.

The chain carries TRBV7-9 and TRBJ1-2, with a weak D call TRBD1 (6 bases). CDR1 and CDR2 (germline): SEHNR, FQNEAQ (reference sequence). The CDR3 sequence is 15 residues long. Trimming cost V 8 bases and J 8 bases, with 24 bases left between them. The CDR3, as DNA: TGTGCCAGCGGGAGTTGGCTAGGGACAATAGGCGGCTACACCTTC. Translating gives CASGSWLGTIGGYTF.

The V call is TRBV4-2, the J call TRBJ2-3; 7 nucleotides agree with TRBD2. V shed 8 bases and J 5 bases; nucleotides not matched to a gene: 22. The CDR3 contains 18 residues. CDR1 LGHNA and CDR2 YNFKEQ come from the germline V gene. CDR3 protein: CASGGLDRGRGSEDTQYF. The CDR3 nucleotides read TGTGCCAGCGGCGGTTTAGATCGCGGGAGAGGGTCGGAAGATACGCAGTATTTT.

The chain has TRBV12-3 or TRBV12-4 and TRBJ2-7; no firm D call. This CDR3 comprises 12 residues. V shed 6 bases and J shed 6 bases, with 12 bases lying between them. CDR3 sequence: CASREYLREQYF. Here the CDR3 DNA reads TGTGCCAGCAGGGAGTATCTTCGCGAGCAGTACTTC.

The chain joins TRBV24-1 to TRBJ2-1; TRBD2 aligns across 7 bases. V dropped 9 bases and J dropped 8; count of bases not matched to a gene: 12. Per germline, CDR1 KGHDR and CDR2 SFDVKD. This CDR3 is 14 amino acids long. CDR3 loop: CATPLGRKQDEQFF. As DNA, the CDR3 is TGTGCCACCCCCCTCGGGAGGAAACAGGATGAGCAGTTCTTC.

V is TRBV18 and J is TRBJ1-5; D call uncertain. V was trimmed by 3 bases and J by 0 bases, leaving 15 bases between them. The germline gives CDR1 KGHSH, CDR2 LQKENI. The CDR3 loop spans 17 amino acids. In DNA form, the CDR3 reads TGTGCCAGCTCACCGGCAACAGAGAGCTATAGCAATCAGCCCCAGCATTTT. Amino acids: CASSPATESYSNQPQHF.

This rearrangement joins TRBV10-2 to TRBJ1-2; 7 bases map to TRBD1. V lost 6 bases to trimming and J lost 4 bases; unmatched junction nucleotides: 2. CDR3 length: 12 amino acids. Germline V gives CDR1 WSHSY, CDR2 SAAADI. CDR3 amino acids: CASRRDSYGYTF. CDR3 DNA sequence: TGCGCCAGCAGGAGGGACAGCTATGGCTACACCTTC.

This clone was seen only a few times. The chain has TRBV27 and TRBJ1-6; TRBD1 is a possible D gene (6 bases). Germline lookup yields CDR1 MNHEY and CDR2 SMNVEV (reference sequence). The CDR3 length is 16 residues. V shed 2 bases and J shed 7 bases, with 15 bases lying between them. CDR3 protein: CASSLRSEGVNSPLHF. CDR3 in DNA: TGTGCCAGCAGTTTAAGGTCAGAGGGGGTGAATTCACCCCTCCACTTT.

The chain carries TRBV15 and TRBJ2-7; 11 bases are a match to TRBD2. Unmatched junction bases numbered 3, after V lost 3 bases and J lost 2 bases. CDR1 is LNHNV, CDR2 YYDKDF, per germline (reference sequence). This CDR3 comprises 15 residues. In DNA form, the CDR3 reads TGTGCCACCAGCAGTCTAGCGGGAGGAACCTACGAGCAGTACTTC. Its translation is CATSSLAGGTYEQYF. The entire variable domain, with the rest obtained from reference TRBV15 and TRBJ2-7, is as follows: DAMVIQNPRYQVTQFGKPVTLSCSQTLNHNVMYWYQQKSSQAPKLLFHYYDKDFNNEADTPDNFQSRRPNTSFCFLDIRSPGLGDTAMYLCATSSLAGGTYEQYFGPGTRLTVT.

Here the CDR3 DNA reads TGTGCCAGCTCACCCCCGACCGACAGTCCCCCTTATGGCTACACCTTC. Encoded protein: CASSPPTDSPPYGYTF. The chain employs TRBV18 and TRBJ1-2; possibly TRBD1 for D (5 bases). Trimming took 3 bases from V and 5 from J, leaving 19 bases between them. The germline CDR1 and CDR2 sequences are KGHSH and LQKENI. The CDR3 consists of 16 residues.